The rows below give T cell receptor beta chains drawn from one sample of a study of shared clonotypes between healthy human individuals. The protocol was immunoSEQ multiplex PCR, while the TCRdb copy is restricted to in-frame clones and leaves out a portion. This table holds millions of clones, just over 90% found once. Sequencing was performed on naive CD4+ T cells sorted from blood. The receptors shown here come from a man younger than 35 in good health. Each CDR3 is given with its conserved first and last residue. A D gene is named only where the DNA matches it firmly. Expanded clones are given a class, and other clones once, few, many or no size at all.

TRBJ2-3 | 15 | NA | TRBV14 | NA | CASSHPQGSTDTQYF | TGTGCCAGCAGCCACCCACAGGGCTCCACAGATACGCAGTATTTT
TRBJ2-7 | 17 | NA | TRBV18 | NA | CASSPRGLVLTAYEQYF | TGTGCCAGCTCACCACGAGGCCTGGTCCTGACAGCCTACGAGCAGTACTTC
TRBJ1-5 | 16 | NA | TRBV28 | TRBD1 | CASRRSQGVLGQPQHF | TGTGCCAGCAGGCGTTCACAGGGGGTCCTGGGTCAGCCCCAGCATTTT
TRBJ1-2 | 13 | NA | TRBV6-5 | NA | CASMGHPHAGYTF | TGTGCCAGCATGGGGCACCCGCACGCTGGCTACACCTTC
TRBJ2-2 | 16 | NA | TRBV7-8 | NA | CASSVGLRGYTGELFF | TGTGCCAGCAGCGTTGGGCTTAGGGGTTATACCGGGGAGCTGTTTTTT
TRBJ1-1 | 12 | few | TRBV6-6 | NA | CASTNTNTEAFF | TGTGCCAGCACCAACACGAACACTGAAGCTTTCTTT
TRBJ1-3 | 15 | NA | TRBV4-2 | NA | CASSQDRLTGNTIYF | TGTGCCAGCAGCCAAGATCGTTTAACAGGAAACACCATATATTTT
TRBJ1-6 | 15 | NA | TRBV6-5 | NA | CASSYSLQNIVPLHF | TGTGCCAGCAGTTACTCGTTACAGAACATCGTCCCCCTCCACTTT
TRBJ1-6 | 14 | once | TRBV7-9 | TRBD1 | CASSTGGYNSPLHF | TGTGCCAGCAGCACAGGGGGCTATAATTCACCCCTCCACTTT
TRBJ2-1 | 15 | NA | TRBV4-3 | TRBD1 | CASSPLQGANNEQFF | TGCGCCAGCAGCCCCCTACAGGGGGCAAACAATGAGCAGTTCTTC
TRBJ2-5 | 14 | NA | TRBV19 | NA | CASSILGRQETQYF | TGTGCCAGTAGTATCTTGGGCAGACAAGAGACCCAGTACTTC
TRBJ2-7 | 20 | NA | TRBV11-2 | TRBD2 | CASSLDRRTSGRASSYEQYF | TGTGCCAGCAGCTTAGATCGTCGGACTAGCGGGAGGGCTAGCTCCTACGAGCAGTACTTC
TRBJ1-2 | 14 | NA | TRBV4-1 | NA | CASSPPTGNYGYTF | TGCGCCAGCAGCCCCCCTACAGGGAACTATGGCTACACCTTC
TRBJ2-3 | 16 | NA | TRBV7-2 | TRBD2 | CASSLTGTSGTDTQYF | TGTGCCAGCAGCTTAACCGGGACTAGCGGGACAGATACGCAGTATTTT
TRBJ2-2 | 13 | NA | TRBV11-2 | NA | CASSFLSAGELFF | TGTGCCAGCAGCTTCCTTTCGGCCGGGGAGCTGTTTTTT
TRBJ2-2 | 15 | NA | TRBV10-3 | NA | CAISDGAGYTGELFF | TGTGCCATCAGTGACGGGGCAGGATACACCGGGGAGCTGTTTTTT
TRBJ2-1 | 15 | NA | TRBV18 | TRBD2 | CASSLLAGTHNEQFF | TGTGCCAGCTCGCTACTAGCGGGGACCCACAATGAGCAGTTCTTC
TRBJ2-2 | 13 | NA | TRBV10-3 | NA | CAISFLRSGELFF | TGTGCCATCAGCTTTTTGCGGTCCGGGGAGCTGTTTTTT
TRBJ1-1 | 17 | NA | TRBV19 | NA | CASKGIRDGYENTEAFF | TGTGCCAGTAAGGGGATCCGGGACGGATATGAAAACACTGAAGCTTTCTTT
TRBJ2-7 | 15 | NA | TRBV5-4 | NA | CASSLGVAALYEQYF | TGTGCCAGCAGCTTGGGAGTAGCGGCTCTCTACGAGCAGTACTTC
TRBJ1-6 | 15 | NA | TRBV7-9 | TRBD1 | CASSLRQGGNSPLHF | TGTGCCAGCAGCCTACGACAGGGCGGGAATTCACCCCTCCACTTT
TRBJ2-7 | 12 | NA | TRBV11-2 | NA | CASSSNLRGQYF | TGTGCCAGCAGCTCGAACCTACGAGGGCAGTACTTC
TRBJ2-5 | 20 | NA | TRBV18 | NA | CASSPPIWMTANLFQETQYF | TGTGCCAGCTCACCACCGATTTGGATGACAGCGAACCTATTTCAAGAGACCCAGTACTTC
TRBJ1-5 | 15 | NA | TRBV19 | NA | CASSTTGTGNQPQHF | TGTGCCAGTAGTACCACAGGGACGGGCAATCAGCCCCAGCATTTT
TRBJ2-7 | 11 | NA | TRBV25-1 | NA | CASSDYYEQYF | TGTGCCAGCAGTGACTACTACGAGCAGTACTTC
TRBJ2-7 | 13 | NA | TRBV6-5 | NA | CASIETTPGPQYF | TGTGCCAGCATCGAAACCACCCCTGGTCCTCAGTACTTC
TRBJ1-5 | 12 | NA | TRBV10-3 | NA | CAIGSGGQPQHF | TGTGCCATCGGGTCGGGGGGTCAGCCCCAGCATTTT